This T cell receptor (beta chain) was recovered during a study of T-cell memory formation after mild COVID-19 (dated by TCRdb to the early 2020s). Notes on the research overall: Most TCR sequence clusters were specific to one of the two donors. In two donors, T-cell clones that expanded and contracted after mild COVID-19 were tracked by sequencing TCRalpha and TCRbeta repertoires over time. Two young, previously healthy adult volunteers, one female and one male, were included in the cohort. General study outcomes and caveats: Some responding clones were detected in pre-infection memory, suggesting pre-existing cross-reactive memory T cells joined the SARS-CoV-2 response. Contracting CD4+ clones appeared mostly in the CM and EM memory subsets, whereas CD8+ clones were enriched in EMRA. Whether the second-wave clones peaking on day 37 were SARS-CoV-2 specific was not confirmed. The study included only a couple of mild cases, and larger cohorts that include severe cases with pre-infection samples were judged to be necessary. From day 15 to 85, contracting clones showed balanced CD4/CD8 phenotypes, whereas a second wave of clones that expanded from day 15 to 37 leaned towards CD4+.

This clonotype was observed many times. Its target antigen remains unknown. No much larger clone exists at a distance of one base, and base qualities are not known. CDR3 length: 14 amino acids, cysteine to phenylalanine. Of all the DNA, just the CDR3 is kept, 42 bases in frame from base 1. From the germline V gene (reference sequence), CDR1 is MNHEY and CDR2 is SMNVEV. V is shortened by 2 bases, J by 6 bases, and the region joining them spans 12 bases. Ficoll-Paque density gradient centrifugation was the method used to isolate PBMCs. Sequencing instrument: Illumina NovaSeq 6000. cDNA libraries for TCRalpha and TCRbeta were prepared by 5'RACE using constant-segment primers, with sample barcodes and unique molecular identifiers added. Trizol reagent was used to extract RNA from every sample. Libraries were amplified in two PCR steps, with a second sample barcode and Illumina TruSeq adapters added in the second step. Sequencing of libraries was performed on an Illumina NovaSeq with 2 x 150 bp paired-end reads. In the authors' own workflow: The reads were demultiplexed and collapsed into UMI-guided consensus sequences using migec v1.2.7. Using mixcr v2.1.11, the UMI consensuses were aligned to TRA and TRB V and J templates and assembled into clonotypes. A clonotype was counted as expanded or contracted only when both edgeR and NoisET called the clonotype significant, with the noise models trained on biological replicates. For edgeR calls, the thresholds were a false discovery rate-adjusted p below 0.01 and a log2 fold-change of 1. As an exploratory analysis of dynamics, PCA with hierarchical clustering was applied to max-normalized trajectories of the 1000 most abundant clonotypes. Separately sequenced CD4+ and CD8+ repertoires were used to assign a CD4 or CD8 phenotype to each responding clone. TCRdb reran the public reads through fastp at Q25 and MiXCR, keeping productive beta chains. Rows with a matching CDR3 protein are joined into one entry that keeps the most common DNA and genes. TCRdb, rather than the study authors, made the V and J calls. The sample table contains 200,000 to 300,000 distinct CDR3 sequences; only one count was recorded for roughly 14% of them. Under 2.5% of the sample belongs to the ten largest clones.

This receptor was identified in an adult woman who had mild COVID-19 (a few samples of this study predate the infection). The sample titles of this study are shuffled in the database, so cell type and time point are left out; the donor was told from shared clones. The rearranged chain carries TRBV27 and TRBJ2-3; a weak D assignment points to TRBD2 (6 bases agree). Sequencing was done on a sample of PBMCs or a T cell subset sorted from them (not recorded which). The nucleotide sequence is given as TGTGCCAGCAGTTTAGGAGGGACGGGGGATACGCAGTATTTT. It specifies CASSLGGTGDTQYF.